One and the same sample provided the 22 T cell receptor beta chains below, sequenced in a study of CD8 T cell repertoires and HIV-1 epitope variants. No antigen has been assigned to these receptors. Sequencing used immunoSEQ multiplex PCR; TCRdb keeps in-frame clones, though not all of them. The data show thousands of clones, approximately 65% seen once. The sample taken for sequencing was cultured CD8+ T cells derived from PBMCs. These receptors came from a male donor with HIV.

A few counts support this clone. The CDR3 reads CASSLDRSYEQYF. In DNA form, the CDR3 reads TGCGCCAGCAGCCTCGACAGATCCTACGAGCAGTACTTC. V is TRBV4-1 and J is TRBJ2-7; D possibly corresponds to TRBD1 (5 bases). Germline CDR1 MGHRA, CDR2 YSYEKL. This CDR3 is built from 13 residues. V lost 4 bases and J lost 1, with 8 bases in between.

This clone is a singleton in its sample. The J gene is TRBJ2-7, the V gene TRBV6-5; a weak D match, TRBD1 (6 bases). The CDR3 has 11 amino acids. CDR1 is MNHEY and CDR2 is SVGAGI in the germline V gene. V was trimmed by 5 bases and J by 7 bases, leaving 9 bases between them. The CDR3 DNA follows: TGTGCCAGCAGTAGAGGACAGGAGCAGTACTTC. It encodes CASSRGQEQYF.

The chain couples TRBV9 to TRBJ2-1, with TRBD2 matching over 9 bases. The CDR3 loop spans 14 amino acids. V trimming: 2 bases; J trimming: 7 bases; junction bases outside the gene matches: 4. Germline CDR1 is SGDLS and CDR2 is YYNGEE. Written as DNA, the CDR3 is TGTGCCAGCAGCGTGCGGGGGGGATTTAATGAGCAGTTCTTC. This sequence encodes CASSVRGGFNEQFF. Full variable domain (remainder filled in from reference TRBV9 and TRBJ2-1): DSGVTQTPKHLITATGQRVTLRCSPRSGDLSVYWYQQSLDQGLQFLIQYYNGEERAKGNILERFSAQQFPDLHSELNLSSLELGDSALYFCASSVRGGFNEQFFGPGTRLTVL.

This chain links TRBV9 with TRBJ2-2; either TRBD1 or TRBD2 may fit D (5 bases each). Germline V gene data show CDR1 as SGDLS and CDR2 as YYNGEE. The CDR3 consists of 15 residues. The V gene lost 1 base and the J gene lost 2 bases, with 9 bases spanning the gap. The CDR3 loop reads CASSVRGDNTGELFF. The CDR3 nucleotides read TGTGCCAGCAGCGTACGAGGGGATAACACCGGGGAGCTGTTTTTT.

The chain is built from TRBV7-9 and TRBJ1-2; perhaps TRBD1 as D (5 bases). Trimming stripped 4 bases from V and 3 bases from J, with 9 bases between. The length of the CDR3 is 13 residues. The germline CDR1 and CDR2 sequences are SEHNR and FQNEAQ (reference sequence). CDR3 coding DNA: TGTGCCAGCAGCTACTTGACAGACTATGGCTACACCTTC. Translating gives CASSYLTDYGYTF.

This chain uses TRBV29-1 with TRBJ2-5, with 10 bases that match TRBD2. Looked up from germline, CDR1 is SQVTM and CDR2 is ANQGSEA. CDR3 length equals 13 residues. The V gene end was trimmed by 6 bases and the J gene end by 3 bases; junction bases not matched to a gene: 4. CDR3 residues: CSVALAGEETQYF. CDR3 in DNA: TGCAGCGTGGCCCTAGCGGGGGAAGAGACCCAGTACTTC.

The CDR3 bases are TGTGCCAGCAGCTTGGGGGACAGCGTTTGGGGCTACACCTTC. It translates to CASSLGDSVWGYTF. V is TRBV5-6 and J is TRBJ1-2, with TRBD1 identical over 7 bases. V lost 0 bases, J lost 8 bases, and 7 bases stayed unmatched. The V gene's germline CDR1 is SGHDT and CDR2 YYEEEE. This CDR3 contains 14 residues.

The chain combines TRBV2 with TRBJ1-5; D unclear. There are 14 residues in the CDR3. CDR1 and CDR2 (germline): SNHLY, FYNNEI. Trimming removed 3 bases from V and 0 bases from J, with 6 bases in between. The CDR3 sequence: CASSEGDSNQPQHF. The CDR3 DNA sequence: TGTGCCAGCAGTGAGGGTGATAGCAATCAGCCCCAGCATTTT.

There are a few counts of this clone. This chain joins TRBV6-5 and TRBJ1-6, with D possibly TRBD1 on 5 matching bases. Germline CDR1 reads MNHEY; CDR2 reads SVGAGI. The CDR3 totals 16 residues. V was shortened by 0 bases and J by 1 base, with 7 bases between the two germline ends. The CDR3 DNA is TGTGCCAGCAGTTACTCTGAGGGGTCCTATAATTCACCCCTCCACTTT. It encodes CASSYSEGSYNSPLHF.

This chain links TRBV7-9 with TRBJ2-1; no clear D gene. Germline V CDR1 and CDR2: SEHNR, FQNEAQ (reference sequence). Trimming removed 5 bases from V and 5 bases from J, with 1 base in between. This CDR3 comprises 10 residues. The CDR3: CASSHNEQFF. The CDR3 region has the DNA TGTGCCAGCAGCCACAATGAGCAGTTCTTC.

The table lists this clone with a few counts. V gene TRBV19 combines with J gene TRBJ1-3; possibly TRBD1 for D (5 bases). The germline V gene encodes CDR1 LNHDA and CDR2 SQIVND (reference sequence). V lost 4 bases and J lost 0, with 13 bases in between. This CDR3 spans 16 amino acids. CDR3 protein: CASSRGTGSSGNTIYF. In DNA form, the CDR3 reads TGTGCCAGTAGTAGGGGGACGGGAAGCTCTGGAAACACCATATATTTT.

This chain connects TRBV5-6 to TRBJ1-5; the D gene is possibly TRBD1 (6 bases). Germline V gene lookup returns CDR1 SGHDT and CDR2 YYEEEE. The CDR3 loop spans 15 amino acids. V was pared by 0 bases and J by 7 bases, with 14 bases between. Written as DNA, the CDR3 is TGTGCCAGCAGCTTGGGAGGGGGGAGCGGACAGCCCCAGCATTTT. It translates to CASSLGGGSGQPQHF.

The chain uses TRBV19 and TRBJ1-5, with 7 bases fitting TRBD1. Germline values: CDR1 LNHDA, CDR2 SQIVND (reference sequence). The CDR3 length is 17 residues. J lost 0 bases, V lost 11 bases, and 16 bases had no gene match. The CDR3 is CADKPRSGTDSNQPQHF. CDR3 coding DNA: TGTGCCGACAAACCGCGATCCGGGACAGATAGCAATCAGCCCCAGCATTTT.

The chain recombines TRBV11-3 with TRBJ1-1; D is undetermined. V gave up 1 base and J gave up 0 bases, with 18 bases separating them. The V gene's germline CDR1 is SGHNT and CDR2 YENEEA. This CDR3 is built from 18 residues. Here the CDR3 reads CASSLGPGQLEMNTEAFF. Written as DNA, the CDR3 is TGTGCCAGCAGCTTAGGTCCCGGCCAGTTGGAGATGAACACTGAAGCTTTCTTT.

V gene TRBV28 combines with J gene TRBJ1-3, with D uncertain. CDR1 MDHEN and CDR2 SYDVKM come from the germline V gene. CDR3 length equals 15 residues. Trimming removed 8 bases at V and 0 bases at J, with 14 bases between. The CDR3 DNA reads as TGTGCCAGCTCGTGGAGGGTGATCTCTGGAAACACCATATATTTT. Encoded protein: CASSWRVISGNTIYF.

The table lists this clone with a few counts. This chain joins TRBV7-6 and TRBJ2-1; a weak D match, TRBD2 (5 bases). CDR1 and CDR2 (germline): SGHVS, FNYEAQ. Deletions cut 5 bases from V and 2 bases from J, with 10 bases between. This CDR3 region has 14 residues. This CDR3 is CASSPEGPYNEQFF. The CDR3, as DNA: TGTGCCAGCAGCCCTGAGGGCCCCTACAATGAGCAGTTCTTC.

V is TRBV7-9 and J is TRBJ2-3, with 15 bases identical to TRBD2. Germline loops: CDR1 SEHNR, CDR2 FQNEAQ (reference sequence). V lost 5 bases and J lost 7; bases outside the gene matches: 7. The CDR3 is 16 residues long. Here the CDR3 reads CASSPGTSGRSNTQYF. The CDR3 DNA reads TGTGCCAGCAGCCCCGGGACTAGCGGGAGGTCAAATACGCAGTATTTT. The full variable domain, its missing parts supplied by reference TRBV7-9 and TRBJ2-3, is DTGVSQNPRHKITKRGQNVTFRCDPISEHNRLYWYRQTLGQGPEFLTYFQNEAQLEKSRLLSDRFSAERPKGSFSTLEIQRTEQGDSAMYLCASSPGTSGRSNTQYFGPGTRLTVL.

This chain connects TRBV11-1 to TRBJ2-7, with unresolved D. This CDR3 region has 14 residues. V gave up 7 bases and J gave up 3 bases, with 16 bases separating them. Per the germline V gene, CDR1 is SGHAT and CDR2 is FQDESV (reference sequence). CDR3 nucleotides: TGTGCCAGCACCCTTATGTCGACCGGCTACGAGCAGTACTTC. This translates into CASTLMSTGYEQYF. The variable domain in full, completed from reference TRBV11-1 and TRBJ2-7, reads EAEVAQSPRYKITEKSQAVAFWCDPISGHATLYWYRQILGQGPELLVQFQDESVVDDSQLPKDRFSAERLKGVDSTLKIQPAELGDSAMYLCASTLMSTGYEQYFGPGTRLTVT.

In this sample, this clone turned up a few times. The V gene is TRBV5-1, the J gene TRBJ2-7; maybe TRBD1 (6 bases). CDR1 SGHRS and CDR2 YFSETQ come from the germline V gene. CDR3 length: 15 amino acids. Trimming removed 0 bases from V and 3 bases from J, with 13 bases in between. CDR3 bases: TGCGCCAGCAGCTTGGAAACAGGGACGGGCTACGAGCAGTACTTC. It specifies CASSLETGTGYEQYF.

This clone showed up just a few times. The chain uses TRBV27 and TRBJ2-1, with a weak D call TRBD1 (6 bases). The ends were cut back, 2 bases at V and 0 bases at J, with 14 bases in the middle. Germline-derived CDR1 and CDR2 are MNHEY and SMNVEV (reference sequence). The CDR3 loop spans 17 amino acids. DNA for the CDR3: TGTGCCAGCAGTTTAAAACAGGGTGAGGGCTCCTACAATGAGCAGTTCTTC. Translation: CASSLKQGEGSYNEQFF.

This chain uses TRBV25-1 with TRBJ1-1, with D unresolved. Deletions cut 5 bases from V and 4 bases from J, with 11 bases between. The CDR3 consists of 13 residues. Per the germline V gene, CDR1 is MGHDK and CDR2 is SYGVNS. CDR3 sequence (DNA): TGTGCCAGCAGTCAAGGAGGGAGCACTGAAGCTTTCTTT. This encodes CASSQGGSTEAFF.

CDR3 coding DNA: TGTGCCAGCAGCTCCTGGACTCGAGAAGCTTTCTTT. This translates into CASSSWTREAFF. The genes are TRBV5-8 and TRBJ1-1; no reliable D call. V was pared by 3 bases and J by 8 bases, with 11 bases between. The CDR3 sequence is 12 residues long. Germline CDR1 reads SGHTS; CDR2 reads YDEGEE.